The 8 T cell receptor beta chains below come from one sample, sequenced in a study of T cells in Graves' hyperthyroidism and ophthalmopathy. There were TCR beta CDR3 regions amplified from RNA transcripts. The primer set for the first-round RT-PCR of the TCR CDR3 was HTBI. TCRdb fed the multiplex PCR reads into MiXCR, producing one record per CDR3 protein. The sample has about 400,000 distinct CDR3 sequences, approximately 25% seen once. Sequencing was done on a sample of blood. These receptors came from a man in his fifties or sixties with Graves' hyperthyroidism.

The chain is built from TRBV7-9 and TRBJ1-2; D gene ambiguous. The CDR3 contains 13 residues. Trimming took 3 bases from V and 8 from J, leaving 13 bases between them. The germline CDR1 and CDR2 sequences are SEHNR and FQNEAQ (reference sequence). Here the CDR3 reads CASSFKPAAGYTF. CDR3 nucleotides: TGTGCCAGCAGCTTTAAACCGGCTGCAGGCTACACCTTC.

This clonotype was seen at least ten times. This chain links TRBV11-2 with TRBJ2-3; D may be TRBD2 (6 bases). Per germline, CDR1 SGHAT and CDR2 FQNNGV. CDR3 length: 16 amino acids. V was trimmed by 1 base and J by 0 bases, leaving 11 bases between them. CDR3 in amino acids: CASSLVLAASTDTQYF. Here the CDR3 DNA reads TGTGCCAGCAGCTTAGTGTTAGCGGCGAGCACAGATACGCAGTATTTT.

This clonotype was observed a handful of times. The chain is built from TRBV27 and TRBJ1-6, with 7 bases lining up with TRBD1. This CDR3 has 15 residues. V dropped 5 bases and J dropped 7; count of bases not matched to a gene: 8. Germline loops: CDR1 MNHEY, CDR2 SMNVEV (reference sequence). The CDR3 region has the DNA TGTGCCAGCAGTGTAAACAGGGGCGCGAATTCACCCCTCCACTTT. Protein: CASSVNRGANSPLHF.

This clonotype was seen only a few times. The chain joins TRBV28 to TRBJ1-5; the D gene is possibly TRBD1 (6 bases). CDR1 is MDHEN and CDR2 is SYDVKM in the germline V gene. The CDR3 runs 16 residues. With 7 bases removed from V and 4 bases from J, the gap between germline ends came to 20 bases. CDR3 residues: CASKGGETVSNQPQHF. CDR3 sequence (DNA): TGTGCCAGCAAAGGGGGGGAGACTGTGTCTAATCAGCCCCAGCATTTT.

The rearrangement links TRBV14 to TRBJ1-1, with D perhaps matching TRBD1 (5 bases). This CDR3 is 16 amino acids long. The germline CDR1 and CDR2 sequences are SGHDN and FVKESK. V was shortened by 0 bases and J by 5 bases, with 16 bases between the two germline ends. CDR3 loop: CASSQEKQLGGTEAFF. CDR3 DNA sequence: TGTGCCAGCAGCCAAGAGAAGCAACTTGGGGGAACTGAAGCTTTCTTT.

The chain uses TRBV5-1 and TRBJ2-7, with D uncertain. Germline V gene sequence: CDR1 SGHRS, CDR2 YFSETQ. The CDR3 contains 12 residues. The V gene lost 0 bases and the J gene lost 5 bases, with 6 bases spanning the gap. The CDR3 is CASSLGYDEQYF. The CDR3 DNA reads TGCGCCAGCAGCTTGGGGTACGACGAGCAGTACTTC.

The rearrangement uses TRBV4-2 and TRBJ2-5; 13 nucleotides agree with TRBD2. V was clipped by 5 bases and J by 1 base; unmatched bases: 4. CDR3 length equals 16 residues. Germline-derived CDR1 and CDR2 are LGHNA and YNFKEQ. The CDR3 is CASSEGTSGIQETQYF. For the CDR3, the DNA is TGTGCCAGCAGCGAAGGGACTAGCGGGATCCAAGAGACCCAGTACTTC.

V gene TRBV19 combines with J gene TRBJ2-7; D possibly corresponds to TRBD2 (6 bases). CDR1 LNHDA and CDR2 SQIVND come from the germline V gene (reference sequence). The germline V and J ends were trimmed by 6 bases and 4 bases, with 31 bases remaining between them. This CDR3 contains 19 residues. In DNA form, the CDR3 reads TGTGCCAGTAGCCCAAAGGTCCTCCTAGAAAGGCGGGAAGGGTACGAGCAGTACTTC. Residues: CASSPKVLLERREGYEQYF.